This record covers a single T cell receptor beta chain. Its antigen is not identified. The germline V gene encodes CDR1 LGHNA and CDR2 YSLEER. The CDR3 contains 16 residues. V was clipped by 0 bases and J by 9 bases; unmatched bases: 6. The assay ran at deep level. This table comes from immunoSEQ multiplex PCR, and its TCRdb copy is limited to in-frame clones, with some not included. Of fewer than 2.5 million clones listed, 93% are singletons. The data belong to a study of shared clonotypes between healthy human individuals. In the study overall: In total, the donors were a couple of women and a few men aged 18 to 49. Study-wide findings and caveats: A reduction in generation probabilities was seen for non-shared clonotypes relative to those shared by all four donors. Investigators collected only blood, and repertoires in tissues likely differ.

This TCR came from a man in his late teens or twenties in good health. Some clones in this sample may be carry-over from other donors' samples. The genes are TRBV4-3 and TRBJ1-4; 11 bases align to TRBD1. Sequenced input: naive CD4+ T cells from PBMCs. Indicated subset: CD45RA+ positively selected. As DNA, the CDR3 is TGCGCCAGCAGCCAAGAGGCAGGGACAGGGGGGAAAAAACTGTTTTTT. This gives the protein CASSQEAGTGGKKLFF.